This TCR beta chain appears in the sequencing data of a study of shared clonotypes between healthy human individuals. Assay used: immunoSEQ multiplex PCR; TCRdb lists only in-frame clones, some missing. The table shows about 2,200,000 clones, with 85% to 95% occurring only once. The V gene's germline CDR1 is SGDLS and CDR2 YYNGEE. Trimming left V 0 bases short and J 0 bases short, with 5 bases between. The CDR3 runs to 14 residues. As regards this clone: Other DNA sequences from this sample encode an identical CDR3 as well.

Naivety among CD8 cells was defined by CD45RO negativity and positive CCR7 selection, thereby excluding terminally differentiated effector memory CD45RA+ cells. This chain connects TRBV9 to TRBJ2-3; no firm D call. Sequenced material: naive CD8+ T cells from PBMCs. The TCR was taken from a man younger than 35 in good health. Some clones in this sample may be carry-over from other donors' samples. The CDR3 here is CASSVVGSTDTQYF. The DNA of the CDR3 is TGTGCCAGCAGCGTAGTGGGTAGCACAGATACGCAGTATTTT. The variable domain in full, completed from reference TRBV9 and TRBJ2-3, reads DSGVTQTPKHLITATGQRVTLRCSPRSGDLSVYWYQQSLDQGLQFLIQYYNGEERAKGNILERFSAQQFPDLHSELNLSSLELGDSALYFCASSVVGSTDTQYFGPGTRLTVL.